Described below is a single T cell receptor (beta chain) sequence and its context. Produced via immunoSEQ multiplex PCR; TCRdb's table is partial and in-frame only. Among some 120,000 clones listed, about 91% were seen once. This entry is derived from a study of T cell responses to AZD1222 COVID-19 vaccine. Germline V gene lookup returns CDR1 SNHLY and CDR2 FYNNEI. The V and J ends lost 4 bases and 10 bases respectively, with 5 bases between them. This CDR3 contains 10 residues. The chain uses TRBV2 and TRBJ2-1; D is unclear. This clonotype originated in an adult in good health. Specimen: peripheral blood, collected on day 0 of AZD1222 vaccination. The CDR3 spells CASSAAEQFF. Here the CDR3 DNA reads TGTGCCAGCAGTGCAGCGGAGCAGTTCTTC.